A selection of T cell receptor beta chains follows, all from one sample in a study of shared clonotypes between healthy human individuals. TCRdb's copy holds only in-frame clones and misses some; the assay was immunoSEQ multiplex PCR. The sample includes about 2.4 million clones, 93% seen only once; the top ten take roughly 0.39%. Sequenced material: naive CD4+ T cells from PBMCs. The source of these receptors is a man aged 18 to 29 in good health. Some clones in this sample may be carry-over from other donors' samples. The CDR3 runs from the conserved cysteine through the conserved F or W. Each record gives: clone size, D gene, J gene, V gene, CDR3 protein, CDR3 DNA. D genes are given only for firm matches. For some rows the clone size is stated as once, few or many, or as a class when expanded; others skip it.

.,TRBD1,TRBJ2-7,TRBV28,CASRRQGAHEQYF,TGTGCCAGCCGGAGACAGGGTGCCCACGAGCAGTACTTC
.,TRBD1,TRBJ2-3,TRBV29-1,CSVESRDRELDTQYF,TGCAGCGTTGAATCCCGGGACAGAGAGCTGGATACGCAGTATTTT
.,TRBD2,TRBJ2-1,TRBV6-6,CASTLAAYNEQFF,TGTGCCAGCACGCTAGCGGCTTACAATGAGCAGTTCTTC
.,TRBD2,TRBJ2-1,TRBV28,CASSLALLAGVPHEQFF,TGTGCCAGCAGTTTAGCCCTGCTAGCGGGAGTTCCTCATGAGCAGTTCTTC
.,TRBD2,TRBJ2-1,TRBV15,CATSRDYGRTYNEQFF,TGTGCCACCAGCAGAGATTACGGGAGGACCTACAATGAGCAGTTCTTC
.,.,TRBJ2-3,TRBV5-4,CASSLGAPGRGTDTQYF,TGTGCCAGCAGCTTGGGGGCCCCGGGGAGAGGTACAGATACGCAGTATTTT
.,TRBD2,TRBJ2-5,TRBV7-2,CASRPPGLAGGGETQYF,TGTGCCAGCAGACCACCGGGACTAGCGGGAGGAGGAGAGACCCAGTACTTC
few,.,TRBJ1-1,TRBV19,CASKEYRDTEAFF,TGTGCCAGTAAAGAGTATAGGGACACTGAAGCTTTCTTT
.,TRBD2,TRBJ2-5,TRBV30,CAWSHGLAGVAETQYF,TGTGCCTGGAGTCACGGACTAGCGGGAGTGGCGGAGACCCAGTACTTC
.,.,TRBJ1-5,TRBV6-1,CASSGQPSAQHF,TGTGCCAGCTCCGGACAGCCATCGGCCCAGCATTTT
.,.,TRBJ1-3,TRBV7-2,CASSSVNRAFSGNTIYF,TGTGCCAGCAGCTCGGTTAACAGGGCTTTCTCTGGAAACACCATATATTTT
.,TRBD2,TRBJ2-7,TRBV18,CASSPQGLAGGYEQYF,TGTGCCAGCTCACCACAGGGACTAGCGGGAGGGTACGAGCAGTACTTC
.,.,TRBJ1-3,TRBV5-6,CASSHPGEGNTIYF,TGTGCCAGCAGCCACCCAGGCGAAGGAAACACCATATATTTT
.,.,TRBJ1-1,TRBV30,CAWSVLWRQGMHTEAFF,TGTGCCTGGAGTGTACTTTGGAGGCAGGGGATGCACACTGAAGCTTTCTTT
.,.,TRBJ2-1,TRBV5-1,CASSLVAGEAGKQFF,TGCGCCAGCAGCTTGGTAGCTGGGGAGGCGGGAAAGCAGTTCTTC
.,TRBD2,TRBJ2-1,TRBV5-4,CASSLRSGGAYNEQFF,TGTGCCAGCAGCTTGAGATCCGGGGGGGCCTACAATGAGCAGTTCTTC